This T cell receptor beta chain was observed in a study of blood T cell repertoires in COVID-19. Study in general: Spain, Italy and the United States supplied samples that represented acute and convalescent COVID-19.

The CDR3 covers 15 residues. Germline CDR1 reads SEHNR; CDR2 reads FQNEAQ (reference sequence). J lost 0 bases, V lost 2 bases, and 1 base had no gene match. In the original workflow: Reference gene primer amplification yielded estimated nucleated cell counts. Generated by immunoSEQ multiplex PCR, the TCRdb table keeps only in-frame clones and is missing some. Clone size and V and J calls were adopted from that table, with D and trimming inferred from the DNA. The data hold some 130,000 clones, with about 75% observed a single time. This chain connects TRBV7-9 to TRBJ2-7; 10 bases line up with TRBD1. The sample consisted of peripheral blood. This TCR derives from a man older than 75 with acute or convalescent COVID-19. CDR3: CASSLWTGGSYEQYF. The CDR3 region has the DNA TGTGCCAGCAGCTTATGGACAGGGGGCTCCTACGAGCAGTACTTC.